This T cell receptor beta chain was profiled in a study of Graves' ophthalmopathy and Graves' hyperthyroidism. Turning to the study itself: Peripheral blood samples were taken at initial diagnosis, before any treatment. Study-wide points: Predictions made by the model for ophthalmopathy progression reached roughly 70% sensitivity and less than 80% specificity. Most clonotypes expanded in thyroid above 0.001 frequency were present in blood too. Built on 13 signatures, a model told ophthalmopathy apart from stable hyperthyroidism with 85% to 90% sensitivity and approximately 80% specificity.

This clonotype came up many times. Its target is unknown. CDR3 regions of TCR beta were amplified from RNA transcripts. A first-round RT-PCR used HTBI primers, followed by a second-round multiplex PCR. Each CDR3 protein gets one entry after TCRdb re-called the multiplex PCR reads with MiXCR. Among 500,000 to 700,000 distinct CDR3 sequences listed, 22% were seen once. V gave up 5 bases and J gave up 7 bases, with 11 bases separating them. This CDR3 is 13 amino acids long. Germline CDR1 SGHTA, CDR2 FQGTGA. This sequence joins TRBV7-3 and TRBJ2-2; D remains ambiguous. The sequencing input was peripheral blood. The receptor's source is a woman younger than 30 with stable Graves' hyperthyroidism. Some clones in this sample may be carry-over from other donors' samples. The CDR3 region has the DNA TGTGCCAGCAGCGCTAGGCGTGACGGGGAGCTGTTTTTT. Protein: CASSARRDGELFF.